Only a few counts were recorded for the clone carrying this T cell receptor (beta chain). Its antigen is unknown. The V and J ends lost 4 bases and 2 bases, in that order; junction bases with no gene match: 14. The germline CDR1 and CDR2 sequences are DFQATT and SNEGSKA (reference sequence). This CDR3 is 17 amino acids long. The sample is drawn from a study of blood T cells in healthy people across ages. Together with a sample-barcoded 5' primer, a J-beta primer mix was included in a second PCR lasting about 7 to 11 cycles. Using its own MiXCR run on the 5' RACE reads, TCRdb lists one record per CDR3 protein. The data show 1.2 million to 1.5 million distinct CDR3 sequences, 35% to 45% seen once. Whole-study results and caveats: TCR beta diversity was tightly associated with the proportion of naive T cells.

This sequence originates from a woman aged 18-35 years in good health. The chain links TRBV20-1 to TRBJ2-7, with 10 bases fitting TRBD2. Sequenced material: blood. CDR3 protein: CSATVPDGTSDPYEQYF. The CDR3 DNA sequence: TGCAGTGCTACAGTCCCAGACGGGACTAGCGACCCCTACGAGCAGTACTTC.